This is a list of T cell receptor beta chains from one sample in a study of OX40 agonist ivuxolimab in advanced cancers. Some clones are missing from TCRdb's copy, which holds only in-frame ones; the method was immunoSEQ multiplex PCR. Of approximately 70,000 clones detected, just over 85% appear once; the ten largest clones hold roughly 8%. The sequenced sample was CD4+ or CD8+ T cells sorted from blood, obtained in a trial of the OX40 agonist ivuxolimab. These receptors were taken from an adult with an advanced solid tumor such as melanoma, head and neck, liver or kidney cancer. Each CDR3 is given with its conserved first and last residue. Fields, in order: CDR3 DNA, CDR3 protein, J gene, CDR3 length, clone size, V gene, D gene. D genes are given only for firm matches. Rows give clone size only sometimes, using once, few, many, or a class for an expanded clone.

TGTGCCAGCAGTGAGAGGCGGTCGTCTAGCAATCAGCCCCAGCATTTT	CASSERRSSSNQPQHF	TRBJ1-5	16	-	TRBV2	-
TGTGCCAGCAGTGATGAAGCGGGAAGCTCCTACGAGCAGTACTTC	CASSDEAGSSYEQYF	TRBJ2-7	15	-	TRBV6-1	TRBD2
TGTGCCAGCAGCTTAGGCTCGCAGATCGATGAGCAGTTCTTC	CASSLGSQIDEQFF	TRBJ2-1	14	-	TRBV11-3	-
TGTGCCAGCAGTTTATTGGCGGGGGGGCCGCAGAACACCGGGGAGCTGTTTTTT	CASSLLAGGPQNTGELFF	TRBJ2-2	18	-	TRBV27	TRBD2
TGCGCCAGCAGCTTGTCGTGGCCAATTAACATGAACACTGAAGCTTTCTTT	CASSLSWPINMNTEAFF	TRBJ1-1	17	-	TRBV5-1	-
TGTGCCAGCAGCCCGGACATTAACTATGGCTACACCTTC	CASSPDINYGYTF	TRBJ1-2	13	-	TRBV7-2	-
TGTGCCAGCAGCTTGGAGCAGGGATTTTCCTACGAGCAGTACTTC	CASSLEQGFSYEQYF	TRBJ2-7	15	-	TRBV5-5	-
TGTGCCAGCAGTCCCGACAGAGCCTATGGCTACACCTTC	CASSPDRAYGYTF	TRBJ1-2	13	few	TRBV6-1	-
TGTGCCAGCAGCACGGGACAGTGGGGGAACGAGCAGTACTTC	CASSTGQWGNEQYF	TRBJ2-7	14	-	TRBV5-6	TRBD1
TGTGCCAGCCAACCGATAGACTTGGCAGGGGGAGCTCATGGCTACACCTTC	CASQPIDLAGGAHGYTF	TRBJ1-2	17	-	TRBV27	TRBD1
TGTGCCAGCAGCCCCCGGCAGGGTGGCACCTATGGCTACACCTTC	CASSPRQGGTYGYTF	TRBJ1-2	15	once	TRBV7-3	-
TGTGCCAGCAGCTTTCTACTAAACTACGAGCAGTACTTC	CASSFLLNYEQYF	TRBJ2-7	13	-	TRBV5-6	-
TGTGCCAGCAGACTCTCCGGGACCGCCGGTGGCTACACCTTC	CASRLSGTAGGYTF	TRBJ1-2	14	-	TRBV7-2	-
TGTGCCAGCAGCCTGAACAAGGGTTACGAGCAGTACTTC	CASSLNKGYEQYF	TRBJ2-7	13	few	TRBV6-1	-
TGTGCCAATACCATGAAGCCATCCGCGGGAGCTTTCTTT	CANTMKPSAGAFF	TRBJ1-1	13	once	TRBV21-1	-
TGTGCCAGCAGCTTAGCGCTAGCTTCGAGCACAGATACGCAGTATTTT	CASSLALASSTDTQYF	TRBJ2-3	16	-	TRBV7-8	-
TGTGCCAGCAGTTTACGGGCTGGGTTTAGCTCCTACGAGCAGTACTTC	CASSLRAGFSSYEQYF	TRBJ2-7	16	-	TRBV27	-
TGTGCCAGCAGCTTGCCCGGGACAGGGAGCACTGAAGCTTTCTTT	CASSLPGTGSTEAFF	TRBJ1-1	15	-	TRBV28	TRBD1
TGTGCCAGCAGTCGAGGTCAGGGTAACTACGAGCAGTACTTC	CASSRGQGNYEQYF	TRBJ2-7	14	-	TRBV2	-
TGTGCCAGCTCACCACCCGGGACAGGGACCGTTCAGCCCCAGCATTTT	CASSPPGTGTVQPQHF	TRBJ1-5	16	-	TRBV18	TRBD1
TGTGCCAGCAGTTACATCATCGGTATCAGGAGCTACGAGCAGTACTTC	CASSYIIGIRSYEQYF	TRBJ2-7	16	-	TRBV6-6	-
TGTGCCAGCAGGAGGCAGAGCAATCAGCCCCAGCATTTT	CASRRQSNQPQHF	TRBJ1-5	13	-	TRBV27	-
TGTGCCAGCAGCGTAGCTGGAAGGGGGGGTTCACCCCTCCACTTT	CASSVAGRGGSPLHF	TRBJ1-6	15	-	TRBV9	-
TGTGCCAGCAGGGAGGCAGGTGATCCACCCCTCCACTTT	CASREAGDPPLHF	TRBJ1-6	13	-	TRBV2	-
TGTGCCAGCCGCCCAGGGGGAAAGGGCTACACCTTC	CASRPGGKGYTF	TRBJ1-2	12	-	TRBV28	TRBD1
TGTGCCACCAGCAGAGATCCCTCCCTCAATTCACCCCTCCACTTT	CATSRDPSLNSPLHF	TRBJ1-6	15	-	TRBV15	-
TGTGCCAGCAGCTTAAGTCGAGGGGGAAGCACCGGGGAGCTGTTTTTT	CASSLSRGGSTGELFF	TRBJ2-2	16	-	TRBV7-3	-
TGTGCCAGCAGCCTTTCGAGGGGGAGGACTGAAGCTTTCTTT	CASSLSRGRTEAFF	TRBJ1-1	14	-	TRBV6-5	-
TGTGCCAGCAGCTTGAAGACAGGGGGCGAGTATGGCTACACCTTC	CASSLKTGGEYGYTF	TRBJ1-2	15	-	TRBV7-2	TRBD1
TGTGCCAGCTCTTACGGACAGGGGGCGGAAGGCTACACCTTC	CASSYGQGAEGYTF	TRBJ1-2	14	-	TRBV18	TRBD1
TGTGCCAGCAGCTTATCTCCGGCGTCGAACACTGAAGCTTTCTTT	CASSLSPASNTEAFF	TRBJ1-1	15	once	TRBV11-2	-
TGCGCCAGCAGCGCATTGCCGGGACAGTTCTACCAAGAGACCCAGTACTTC	CASSALPGQFYQETQYF	TRBJ2-5	17	-	TRBV5-1	TRBD1
TGTGCCAGTAGGGCGGGGAGCATTAACACCGGGGAGCTGTTTTTT	CASRAGSINTGELFF	TRBJ2-2	15	-	TRBV19	-
TGCGCCAGCAGCTTCCTGGCGGGGGGCCAGGGCACAGATACGCAGTATTTT	CASSFLAGGQGTDTQYF	TRBJ2-3	17	-	TRBV5-1	TRBD2